The 20 T cell receptor beta chains reported below all come from one sample, sequenced in a study of blood T cells in healthy people across ages (dated by TCRdb to the mid-2010s). Libraries were built with 5' RACE. These reads were obtained on an Illumina HiSeq 2500. A second PCR of about 7 to 12 cycles was run with a J-beta primer mix and a sample-barcoded 5' primer. TCRdb reran the public reads through fastp at Q25 and MiXCR, keeping productive beta chains. Identical CDR3 proteins give one entry, which carries the most common genes and DNA. The sample yields around 1,100,000 distinct CDR3 sequences; 35% to 40% were counted once. The ten largest make up about an eighth of the sample. Sequencing used blood. The receptor source for this set is a man younger than 30 in good health.

This clonotype has more than one count but fewer than ten. The J gene is TRBJ1-2, the V gene TRBV4-3, with TRBD1 matching over 8 bases. With 0 bases clipped from V and 6 bases from J, the junction kept 6 bases outside the gene matches. The CDR3 is made up of 15 amino acids. CDR1 and CDR2 from the germline V gene are LGHNA and YSLEER. CDR3 coding DNA: TGCGCCAGCAGCCAAGAGCTACCGGGACAGGATGGCTACACCTTC. Encoded protein: CASSQELPGQDGYTF.

The J gene is TRBJ1-2, the V gene TRBV12-3 or TRBV12-4; no reliable D call. Deletions cut 7 bases from V and 8 bases from J, with 20 bases between. The CDR3 spans 14 residues. In DNA, the CDR3 is TGTGCCAGCACCGACTCCAGGAGTTTTTACGGCTACACCTTC. As protein: CASTDSRSFYGYTF.

This clonotype was seen more than once but under ten times. The V gene is TRBV4-1, the J gene TRBJ2-1, with 9 bases aligning to TRBD2. Per germline, CDR1 MGHRA and CDR2 YSYEKL. The CDR3 spans 17 residues. V dropped 5 bases and J dropped 1; count of bases not matched to a gene: 9. The CDR3 bases are TGCGCCAGCAGCACGCGCGGGGGGGCCAATTCCTACAATGAGCAGTTCTTC. Its protein product is CASSTRGGANSYNEQFF.

This clonotype was detected only a few times. The gene calls are TRBV27 and TRBJ1-2; D might be TRBD1 (5 bases). V lost 8 bases to trimming and J lost 10 bases, with 20 bases between them. There are 13 residues in the CDR3. Germline CDR1 and CDR2: MNHEY and SMNVEV (reference sequence). The CDR3 DNA sequence: TGTGCCAGCTCGAGGGACTTTAGGGAGGCCTACACCTTC. Protein product: CASSRDFREAYTF.

The rearrangement joins TRBV7-2 to TRBJ1-1, with 9 bases lining up with TRBD1. This CDR3 comprises 15 residues. Germline assignment: CDR1 SGHTA and CDR2 FQGNSA. With V trimmed by 5 bases and J by 5 bases, 9 bases remained unmatched. The CDR3 loop is CASSPQTGGATEAFF. For the CDR3, the DNA is TGTGCCAGCAGCCCCCAGACAGGGGGAGCGACTGAAGCTTTCTTT.

A few counts support this clonotype. This rearrangement joins TRBV11-1 to TRBJ2-1; TRBD2 agrees at 10 bases. Germline V gene lookup returns CDR1 SGHAT and CDR2 FQDESV (reference sequence). With 3 bases clipped from V and 0 bases from J, the junction kept 2 bases outside the gene matches. This CDR3 comprises 16 residues. CDR3 nucleotide sequence: TGTGCCAGCAGCTTCGGACTAGCGGACTCCTACAATGAGCAGTTCTTC. It encodes CASSFGLADSYNEQFF.

The rearrangement uses TRBV3-1 and TRBJ2-5; tentative D call: TRBD2 (6 bases). CDR1 LGHDT and CDR2 YNNKEL come from the germline V gene (reference sequence). With 3 bases removed from V and 13 bases from J, the gap between germline ends came to 12 bases. This CDR3 region has 11 residues. Here the CDR3 DNA reads TGTGCCAGCAGCCAGGGAGGATCCTGGTACTTC. This translates into CASSQGGSWYF.

This clonotype showed up just once. J is TRBJ2-1 and V is TRBV6-5; 12 bases are shared with TRBD2. The junction had 7 bases not matched to a gene; V was cut back by 0 bases and J by 7 bases. The CDR3 length is 17 residues. The germline CDR1 and CDR2 sequences are MNHEY and SVGAGI. CDR3 coding DNA: TGTGCCAGCAGTTACTCGATCACTAGCGGGGGGTTAAATGAGCAGTTCTTC. It translates to CASSYSITSGGLNEQFF.

This clonotype has more than one count but fewer than ten. This chain links TRBV9 with TRBJ2-2; D uncertain. CDR3 length equals 14 residues. CDR1 is SGDLS and CDR2 is YYNGEE in the germline V gene. V shed 0 bases and J shed 1 base, with 4 bases lying between them. The CDR3 DNA reads TGTGCCAGCAGCGTAGTCCAGAACACCGGGGAGCTGTTTTTT. This gives the protein CASSVVQNTGELFF.

This clonotype was observed many times. The rearrangement links TRBV7-9 to TRBJ2-1; D ambiguous. V was clipped by 5 bases and J by 2 bases, with 13 bases between them. The germline gives CDR1 SEHNR, CDR2 FQNEAQ (reference sequence). This CDR3 is 15 amino acids long. The CDR3: CASSVAANAYNEQFF. CDR3 sequence (DNA): TGTGCCAGCAGCGTCGCAGCTAACGCCTACAATGAGCAGTTCTTC.

At least ten counts were recorded for this clonotype. The chain has TRBV11-2 and TRBJ2-3; D unclear. V shed 5 bases and J shed 1 base, with 13 bases lying between them. Germline-derived CDR1 and CDR2 are SGHAT and FQNNGV. The CDR3 runs to 15 residues. The CDR3 sequence is CASSKTPVGTDTQYF. As DNA, the CDR3 is TGTGCCAGCAGCAAGACCCCGGTTGGCACAGATACGCAGTATTTT. The full variable domain, completed using reference TRBV11-2 and TRBJ2-3, is EAGVAQSPRYKIIEKRQSVAFWCNPISGHATLYWYQQILGQGPKLLIQFQNNGVVDDSQLPKDRFSAERLKGVDSTLKIQPAKLEDSAVYLCASSKTPVGTDTQYFGPGTRLTVL.

In the case of this clonotype: A much larger clone is a single base away; this may be a read error. The chain combines TRBV29-1 with TRBJ2-5; D is tentatively TRBD1 or TRBD2 (5 bases each). CDR3 length: 15 amino acids. Germline V CDR1 and CDR2: SQVTM, ANQGSEA. V lost 0 bases to trimming and J lost 2 bases, with 13 bases between them. The CDR3: CSVEDGTLPQETQYF. CDR3 sequence (DNA): TGCAGCGTTGAAGATGGGACCTTACCACAAGAGACCCAGTACTTC.

This clonotype showed up just a few times. The chain is built from TRBV7-2 and TRBJ2-4; D not certain. The CDR3 loop spans 14 amino acids. The germline gives CDR1 SGHTA, CDR2 FQGNSA. V lost 4 bases, J lost 7 bases, and 14 bases lay in between. The CDR3 reads CASSSPQLQNIQYF. In DNA form, the CDR3 reads TGTGCCAGCAGCTCCCCCCAGCTCCAGAACATTCAGTACTTC.

In this sample, this clonotype turned up many times. The chain recombines TRBV20-1 with TRBJ2-3, with 11 bases aligning to TRBD1. The CDR3 extends over 15 amino acids. The germline gives CDR1 DFQATT, CDR2 SNEGSKA (reference sequence). V was pared by 5 bases and J by 5 bases, with 9 bases of the junction left unmatched. The CDR3 nucleotides read TGCAGTGCTTTGTGGACAGGGGGCATAGGAGATACGCAGTATTTT. It codes for CSALWTGGIGDTQYF.

The chain links TRBV20-1 to TRBJ2-1, with 14 bases lining up with TRBD2. This CDR3 contains 16 residues. The germline V gene has CDR1 DFQATT and CDR2 SNEGSKA (reference sequence). J was trimmed by 7 bases and V by 6 bases; bases with no gene match: 11. CDR3 sequence reads: CSADNRLAGGGNEQFF. CDR3 in DNA: TGCAGTGCCGACAACCGACTAGCGGGAGGGGGGAATGAGCAGTTCTTC.

This chain uses TRBV5-1 with TRBJ2-1, with TRBD2 as a possible D gene (6 bases). Germline CDR1 is SGHRS and CDR2 is YFSETQ. The CDR3 consists of 11 residues. Trimming removed 0 bases from V and 15 bases from J, with 10 bases in between. The CDR3: CASSLAGGWFF. CDR3 coding DNA: TGCGCCAGCAGCTTGGCCGGGGGATGGTTCTTC.

The gene calls are TRBV30 and TRBJ2-7; D unclear. The CDR3 is 11 residues long. Germline V gene data show CDR1 as GTSNPN and CDR2 as SVGIG (reference sequence). V lost 2 bases to trimming and J lost 4 bases, with 6 bases between them. The DNA of the CDR3 is TGTGCCTGGAGTTTGGTGTACGAGCAGTACTTC. Protein: CAWSLVYEQYF.

This clonotype came up a few times. The J gene is TRBJ2-3, the V gene TRBV5-1; 9 bases are shared with TRBD2. The trim removed 4 bases at V and 5 bases at J, leaving 11 bases unmatched. The CDR3 covers 16 residues. In germline, CDR1 is SGHRS, CDR2 YFSETQ. The CDR3 spells CASSLPPAGGGDTQYF. The CDR3 DNA sequence: TGCGCCAGCAGCCTCCCCCCCGCGGGAGGGGGAGATACGCAGTATTTT.

This clonotype showed up many times. The J gene is TRBJ2-5, the V gene TRBV11-2; tentative D call: TRBD2 (6 bases). This CDR3 spans 14 amino acids. Deletions cut 4 bases from V and 3 bases from J, with 12 bases between. The V gene's germline CDR1 is SGHAT and CDR2 FQNNGV. CDR3 amino acids: CASSSPTREETQYF. CDR3 sequence (DNA): TGTGCCAGCAGCTCGCCGACTAGAGAAGAGACCCAGTACTTC.

The CDR3 region is CASSFERGESSYNSPLHF. The DNA of the CDR3 is TGTGCCAGCAGTTTCGAGCGAGGGGAGAGCTCCTATAATTCACCCCTCCACTTT. The chain links TRBV12-3 or TRBV12-4 to TRBJ1-6, with a tentative D call TRBD1 (5 bases). This CDR3 contains 18 residues. The ends were cut back, 3 bases at V and 0 bases at J, with 15 bases in the middle.